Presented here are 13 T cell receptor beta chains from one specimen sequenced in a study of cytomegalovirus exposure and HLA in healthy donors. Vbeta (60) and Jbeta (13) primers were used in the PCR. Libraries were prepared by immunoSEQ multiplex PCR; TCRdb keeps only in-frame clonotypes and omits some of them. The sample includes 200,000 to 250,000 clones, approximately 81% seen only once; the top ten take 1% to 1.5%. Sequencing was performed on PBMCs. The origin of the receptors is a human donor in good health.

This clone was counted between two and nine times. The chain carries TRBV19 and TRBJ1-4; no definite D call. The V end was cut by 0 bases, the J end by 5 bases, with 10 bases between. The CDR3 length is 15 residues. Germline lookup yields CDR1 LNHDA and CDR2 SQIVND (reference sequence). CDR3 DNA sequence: TGTGCCAGTAGTATAGAACGGGGAGCAAATGAAAAACTGTTTTTT. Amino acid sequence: CASSIERGANEKLFF.

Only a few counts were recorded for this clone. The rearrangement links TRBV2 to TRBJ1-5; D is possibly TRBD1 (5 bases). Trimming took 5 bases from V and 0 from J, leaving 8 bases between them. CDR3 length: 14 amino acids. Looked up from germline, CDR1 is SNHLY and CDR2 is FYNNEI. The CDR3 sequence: CASSTGDSNQPQHF. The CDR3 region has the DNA TGTGCCAGCAGTACAGGAGATAGCAATCAGCCCCAGCATTTT.

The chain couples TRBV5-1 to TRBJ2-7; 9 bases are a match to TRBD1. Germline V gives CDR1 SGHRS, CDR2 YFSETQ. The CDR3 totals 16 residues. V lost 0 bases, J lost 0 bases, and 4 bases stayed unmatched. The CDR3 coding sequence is TGCGCCAGCAGCTTGGAAGGGACAGGGCTCTCCTACGAGCAGTACTTC. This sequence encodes CASSLEGTGLSYEQYF.

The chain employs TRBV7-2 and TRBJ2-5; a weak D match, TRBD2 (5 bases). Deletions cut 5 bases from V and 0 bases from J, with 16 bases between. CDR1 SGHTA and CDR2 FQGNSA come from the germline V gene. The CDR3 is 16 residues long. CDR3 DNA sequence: TGTGCCAGCAGCCCTACGGACTGGCCGTACCAAGAGACCCAGTACTTC. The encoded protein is CASSPTDWPYQETQYF.

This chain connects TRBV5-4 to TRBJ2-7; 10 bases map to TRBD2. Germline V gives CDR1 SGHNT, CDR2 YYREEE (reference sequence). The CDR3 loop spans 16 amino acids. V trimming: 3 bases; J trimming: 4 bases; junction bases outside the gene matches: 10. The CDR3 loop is CASSWASGRGVYEQYF. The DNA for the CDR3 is TGTGCCAGCAGCTGGGCTAGCGGGAGAGGGGTATACGAGCAGTACTTC.

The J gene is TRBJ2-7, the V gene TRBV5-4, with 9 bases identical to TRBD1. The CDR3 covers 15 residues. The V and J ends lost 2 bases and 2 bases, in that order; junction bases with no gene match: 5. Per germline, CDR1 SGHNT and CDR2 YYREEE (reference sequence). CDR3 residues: CASSLLGQGTYEQYF. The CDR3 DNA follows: TGTGCCAGCAGCTTACTGGGACAGGGAACCTACGAGCAGTACTTC.

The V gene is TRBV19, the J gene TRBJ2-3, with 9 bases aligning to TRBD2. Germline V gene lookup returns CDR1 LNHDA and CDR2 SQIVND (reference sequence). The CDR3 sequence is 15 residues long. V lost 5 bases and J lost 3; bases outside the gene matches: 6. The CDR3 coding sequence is TGTGCCAGTAGTTCGGGACTAGCAGAAACAGATACGCAGTATTTT. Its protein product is CASSSGLAETDTQYF.

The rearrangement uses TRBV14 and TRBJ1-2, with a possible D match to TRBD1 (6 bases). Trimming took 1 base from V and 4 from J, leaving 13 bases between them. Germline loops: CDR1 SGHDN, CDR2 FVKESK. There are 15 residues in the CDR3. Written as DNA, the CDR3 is TGTGCCAGCAGCCAAGTTCCAGGGGAGGGCTATGGCTACACCTTC. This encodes CASSQVPGEGYGYTF. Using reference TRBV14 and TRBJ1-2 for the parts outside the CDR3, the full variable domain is EAGVTQFPSHSVIEKGQTVTLRCDPISGHDNLYWYRRVMGKEIKFLLHFVKESKQDESGMPNNRFLAERTGGTYSTLKVQPAELEDSGVYFCASSQVPGEGYGYTFGSGTRLTVV.

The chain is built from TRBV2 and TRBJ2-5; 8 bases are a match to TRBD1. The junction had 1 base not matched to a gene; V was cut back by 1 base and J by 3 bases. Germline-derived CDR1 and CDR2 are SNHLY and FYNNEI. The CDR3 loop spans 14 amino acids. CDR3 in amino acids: CASSEGTGKETQYF. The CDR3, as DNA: TGTGCCAGCAGTGAAGGGACAGGGAAAGAGACCCAGTACTTC.

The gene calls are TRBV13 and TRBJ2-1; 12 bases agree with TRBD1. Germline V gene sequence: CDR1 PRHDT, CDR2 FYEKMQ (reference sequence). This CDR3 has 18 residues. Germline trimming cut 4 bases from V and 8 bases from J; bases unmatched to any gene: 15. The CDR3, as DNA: TGTGCCAGCAGCTCACCCCGCCCGGGACAGGGGGCGGCGCATGAGCAGTTCTTC. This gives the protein CASSSPRPGQGAAHEQFF.

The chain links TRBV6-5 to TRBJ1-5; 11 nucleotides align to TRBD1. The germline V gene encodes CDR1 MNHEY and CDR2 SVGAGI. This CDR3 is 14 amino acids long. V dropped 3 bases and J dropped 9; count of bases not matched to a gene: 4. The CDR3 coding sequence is TGTGCCAGCAGTTATGGGACAGGGGGGCGGCCCCAGCATTTT. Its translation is CASSYGTGGRPQHF.

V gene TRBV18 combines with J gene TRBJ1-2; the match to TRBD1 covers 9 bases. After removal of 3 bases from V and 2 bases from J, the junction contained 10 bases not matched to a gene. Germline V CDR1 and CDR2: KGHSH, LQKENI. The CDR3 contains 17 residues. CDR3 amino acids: CASSPTPGQGRNYGYTF. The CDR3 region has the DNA TGTGCCAGCTCACCGACCCCGGGACAGGGTCGGAACTATGGCTACACCTTC.

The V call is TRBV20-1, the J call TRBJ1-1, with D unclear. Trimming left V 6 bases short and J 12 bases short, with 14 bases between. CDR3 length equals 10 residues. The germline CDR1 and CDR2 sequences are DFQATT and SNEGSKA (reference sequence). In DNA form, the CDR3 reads TGCAGTGCAAGGAGCGATTTGACTTTCTTT. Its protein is CSARSDLTFF.